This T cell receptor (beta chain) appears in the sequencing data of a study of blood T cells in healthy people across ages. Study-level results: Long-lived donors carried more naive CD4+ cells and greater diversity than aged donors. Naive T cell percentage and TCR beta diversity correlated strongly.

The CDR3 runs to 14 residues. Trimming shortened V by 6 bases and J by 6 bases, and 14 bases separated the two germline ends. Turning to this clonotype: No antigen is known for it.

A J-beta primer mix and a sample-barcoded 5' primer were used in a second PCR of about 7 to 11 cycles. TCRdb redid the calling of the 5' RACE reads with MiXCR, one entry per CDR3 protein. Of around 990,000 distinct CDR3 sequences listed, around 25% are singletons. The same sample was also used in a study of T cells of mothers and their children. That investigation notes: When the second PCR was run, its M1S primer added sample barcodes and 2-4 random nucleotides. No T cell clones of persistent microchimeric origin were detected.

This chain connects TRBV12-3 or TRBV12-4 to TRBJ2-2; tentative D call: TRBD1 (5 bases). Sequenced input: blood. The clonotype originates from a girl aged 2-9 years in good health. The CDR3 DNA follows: TGTGCCAGCAGCACCATCCTAGGGGCCGGGGAGCTGTTTTTT. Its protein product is CASSTILGAGELFF.